Presented here are 15 T cell receptor beta chains from one specimen sequenced in a study of blood T cell repertoires in COVID-19. This table comes from immunoSEQ multiplex PCR, and its TCRdb copy is limited to in-frame clones, with some not included. The sample includes about 160,000 clones, approximately 86% seen only once; the top ten take more than 3%. Sequencing used peripheral blood. The origin of the receptors is a man aged 70-80 years with acute or convalescent COVID-19.

This chain links TRBV5-1 with TRBJ2-7, with 7 positions matching TRBD1. This CDR3 contains 14 residues. Germline assignment: CDR1 SGHRS and CDR2 YFSETQ. Trimming at V came to 4 bases and at J to 2 bases, leaving 6 bases not matched to a gene. The CDR3: CASSIRQGTYEQYF. CDR3 bases: TGCGCCAGCAGCATCCGACAGGGAACCTACGAGCAGTACTTC.

The gene calls are TRBV6-1 and TRBJ2-1; 7 bases agree with TRBD2. V gave up 2 bases and J gave up 6 bases; unmatched junction bases: 1. The CDR3 runs to 13 residues. Germline V gene data show CDR1 as MNHNS and CDR2 as SASEGT. CDR3 nucleotide sequence: TGTGCCAGCAGTGAACTAGCGGTCAATGAGCAGTTCTTC. Translation: CASSELAVNEQFF.

Here the CDR3 reads CASSVSSNTGELFF. The CDR3, as DNA: TGTGCCAGCAGCGTTAGCTCGAACACCGGGGAGCTGTTTTTT. The chain couples TRBV9 to TRBJ2-2; no definite D call. The CDR3 covers 14 residues. Trimming took 2 bases from V and 0 from J, leaving 5 bases between them. The V gene's germline CDR1 is SGDLS and CDR2 YYNGEE.

V is TRBV28 and J is TRBJ1-1, with TRBD1 matching 8 bases. Germline V gene data show CDR1 as MDHEN and CDR2 as SYDVKM. The trim removed 6 bases at V and 6 bases at J, leaving 15 bases unmatched. The CDR3 runs 16 residues. This CDR3 reads CASSPRSGQALAEAFF. The CDR3 nucleotides read TGTGCCAGCAGCCCGCGATCGGGACAGGCATTAGCTGAAGCTTTCTTT.

Here the CDR3 reads CAIPPLAGEGTQYF. In nucleotides, the CDR3 is TGTGCCATCCCCCCACTAGCGGGAGAGGGGACCCAGTACTTC. The J gene is TRBJ2-5, the V gene TRBV21-1; the table's D call of TRBD2 was not tested on the DNA. TRBV21-1 is annotated as a pseudogene. The CDR3 loop spans 14 amino acids.

This chain links TRBV20-1 with TRBJ1-1, with D possibly matching TRBD1 (6 bases). Germline CDR1 reads DFQATT; CDR2 reads SNEGSKA (reference sequence). The V end was cut by 3 bases, the J end by 0 bases, with 11 bases between. The length of the CDR3 is 14 residues. CDR3 nucleotide sequence: TGCAGTGCTAGTCGCGGGGGCTTGAACACTGAAGCTTTCTTT. It is translated as CSASRGGLNTEAFF.

The chain links TRBV27 to TRBJ2-3, with TRBD2 identical over 11 bases. The CDR3 length is 14 residues. The germline gives CDR1 MNHEY, CDR2 SMNVEV (reference sequence). J was trimmed by 6 bases and V by 6 bases; bases with no gene match: 5. The DNA of the CDR3 is TGTGCCAGCAGGGGACTAGCGGTGGAGGATACGCAGTATTTT. Residues: CASRGLAVEDTQYF.

The chain has TRBV2 and TRBJ2-3; TRBD2 agrees at 10 bases. This CDR3 has 14 amino acids. V shed 3 bases and J 5 bases; nucleotides not matched to a gene: 2. Germline assignment: CDR1 SNHLY and CDR2 FYNNEI. CDR3 nucleotide sequence: TGTGCCAGCAGTGACGCTAGCGGGGGAGATACGCAGTATTTT. Its translation is CASSDASGGDTQYF.

Worth noting for this clone: An end of the junction does not agree with germline; a read error may underlie this. The chain uses TRBV7-7 and TRBJ1-1, with a weak D call TRBD1 (5 bases). CDR3 length equals 13 residues. Germline values: CDR1 SSHAT, CDR2 FNYEAQ (reference sequence). The CDR3 sequence: CASSLGPDTEAFF. Here the CDR3 DNA reads TGTGCTAGCAGCTTGGGGCCGGACACTGAAGCTTTCTTT.

The chain has TRBV19 and TRBJ2-1; 10 nucleotides align to TRBD1. With 1 base clipped from V and 3 bases from J, the junction kept 3 bases outside the gene matches. CDR1 is LNHDA and CDR2 is SQIVND in the germline V gene (reference sequence). The CDR3 spans 16 residues. The CDR3 nucleotides are TGTGCCAGTAGTATAGGGGGGGACAGGGGCTACAATGAGCAGTTCTTC. Translated: CASSIGGDRGYNEQFF.

This clone was observed a few times. The chain uses TRBV4-2 and TRBJ1-2, with D uncertain. The V gene's germline CDR1 is LGHNA and CDR2 YNFKEQ. This CDR3 comprises 14 residues. V was clipped by 6 bases and J by 3 bases, with 14 bases between them. CDR3 sequence (DNA): TGTGCCAGCAGACGTACGTCACAAGACTATGGCTACACCTTC. Translation gives CASRRTSQDYGYTF.

This clone came up once. This CDR3 reads CASSLPPSGSSVDTQYF. The CDR3, as DNA: TGTGCCAGCAGTTTACCTCCCAGCGGGAGTTCAGTAGATACGCAGTATTTT. J is TRBJ2-3 and V is TRBV28; 8 positions match TRBD2. Germline loops: CDR1 MDHEN, CDR2 SYDVKM. There are 17 residues in the CDR3. The trim removed 2 bases at V and 5 bases at J, leaving 12 bases unmatched. Full variable domain (rest looked up from reference TRBV28 and TRBJ2-3): DVKVTQSSRYLVKRTGEKVFLECVQDMDHENMFWYRQDPGLGLRLIYFSYDVKMKEKGDIPEGYSVSREKKERFSLILESASTNQTSMYLCASSLPPSGSSVDTQYFGPGTRLTVL.

The chain employs TRBV28 and TRBJ2-3; TRBD1 might be the D (7 bases). This CDR3 is 15 amino acids long. V gave up 2 bases and J gave up 8 bases, with 17 bases separating them. The germline gives CDR1 MDHEN, CDR2 SYDVKM. The CDR3: CASSLGQGEAGTQYF. The CDR3 nucleotides are TGTGCCAGCAGTTTAGGGCAGGGGGAAGCGGGTACGCAGTATTTT.

The chain uses TRBV11-1 and TRBJ1-1; 8 bases line up with TRBD1. The CDR3 is made up of 16 amino acids. Germline values: CDR1 SGHAT, CDR2 FQDESV (reference sequence). V was pared by 1 base and J by 0 bases, with 4 bases of the junction left unmatched. The CDR3 is CASSLVDRGMNTEAFF. For the CDR3, the DNA is TGTGCCAGCAGCTTAGTTGACAGGGGAATGAACACTGAAGCTTTCTTT.

The chain has TRBV28 and TRBJ2-2, with TRBD1 matching 7 bases. This CDR3 is built from 14 residues. Germline-derived CDR1 and CDR2 are MDHEN and SYDVKM. Trimming cost V 7 bases and J 4 bases; bases outside gene matches: 6. The chain's CDR3 is CASIRQGVTGELFF. In DNA form, the CDR3 reads TGTGCCAGCATTAGACAGGGTGTCACCGGGGAGCTGTTTTTT.